Listed below are T cell receptor beta chains from one sample, sequenced in a study of immune heterogeneity within non-small cell lung tumors. Using its own MiXCR run on the multiplex PCR reads, TCRdb lists one record per CDR3 protein. The sample records approximately 4,600 distinct CDR3 sequences, about 40% being singletons. The material sequenced was lung tumor tissue. These TCRs come from a woman between 50 and 59 years old with non-small cell lung cancer. The CDR3 runs from the conserved cysteine through the conserved F or W.

V gene | CDR3 protein
TRBV20-1 | CSARLGGTQYF
TRBV15 | CATSRDWRDSGTDTQYF
TRBV6-1 | CASIIGARAEAFF
TRBV5-4 | CASSSPGQGDGYTF
TRBV11-3 | CATLGGDTQYF
TRBV3-1 | CASSQGAGGFPDTQYF
TRBV24-1 | CATSDAGRGSSLETQYF
TRBV19 | CASSIDSGGNTEAFF
TRBV7-9 | CASSSTDRAPYGPEQYF
TRBV7-9 | CASSHTLSEQYF
TRBV5-1 | CASSSDHYGYTF
TRBV5-1 | CASSLRGRDFLNTEALF
TRBV2 | CASSRGRFQPQHF
TRBV6-6 | CASSYPSAQSTGELFF
TRBV30 | CAWSGANPYEQYF
TRBV28 | CASSFLTYGYTF
TRBV11-2 | CASSVQGWLSGNTIYF
TRBV6-5 | CASSYSGDRGYYGYTF
TRBV25-1 | CASSASRDSNNSPLHF
TRBV7-6 | CASILSRNQPQHF
TRBV30 | CAWSRQGTYEQYF
TRBV6-1 | CASSSRRDTYGYTF
TRBV7-6 | CASSLAAGNGYTF
TRBV6-1 | CATCPHEGGNYGYTF
TRBV11-3 | CASSLDRGGGGEQFF
TRBV6-1 | CASSRQGMNTEAFF
TRBV27 | CASSLGETPNEKLFF
TRBV28 | CASSLSHYNEQFF
TRBV4-1 | CASSPIQGVSTEAFF
TRBV2 | CASSASAGVSYEQYF
TRBV2 | CASSAGQDYSYEQYF
TRBV7-6 | CASSLTTDHNSPLHF
TRBV20-1 | CSARLLAGAYEQYF
TRBV20-1 | CSADRGPNEQYF
TRBV6-1 | CASIVRDTWTSNTYEQYF
TRBV10-3 | CAIRRENEQFF
TRBV20-1 | CSAPRGVYNERFF
TRBV28 | CASSLTGQGGNTIYF
TRBV11-2 | CASIPRDGAYNEQFF